This T cell receptor (beta chain) came from a study of blood T cell repertoires in COVID-19. Study at large: Samples came from the United States, Italy and Spain, spanning acute and convalescent COVID-19.

This clone appeared a few times. CDR1 is SGDLS, CDR2 YYNGEE, per germline. CDR3 size: 19 residues. V lost 4 bases to trimming and J lost 4 bases; unmatched junction nucleotides: 19. Authors' data handling: Quantification of nucleated cells was approximated via reference gene primer amplification. TCRdb keeps only in-frame clones here, not all; method: immunoSEQ multiplex PCR. For V, J and clone size, that table is used; D and trimming come from the DNA. The sample gives 150,000 to 170,000 clones, approximately 86% of which show up once; 0.6% to 0.65% is in the top ten. The sequenced sample consisted of peripheral blood. The receptor was derived from a man between 60 and 75 years old with COVID-19, enrolled during active disease. The chain is built from TRBV9 and TRBJ2-1; 8 nucleotides match TRBD2. CDR3 sequence (DNA): TGTGCCAGCAGCCAACCCGGGGGCCCGGGACTAGGGGGATACAATGAGCAGTTCTTC. It translates to CASSQPGGPGLGGYNEQFF.